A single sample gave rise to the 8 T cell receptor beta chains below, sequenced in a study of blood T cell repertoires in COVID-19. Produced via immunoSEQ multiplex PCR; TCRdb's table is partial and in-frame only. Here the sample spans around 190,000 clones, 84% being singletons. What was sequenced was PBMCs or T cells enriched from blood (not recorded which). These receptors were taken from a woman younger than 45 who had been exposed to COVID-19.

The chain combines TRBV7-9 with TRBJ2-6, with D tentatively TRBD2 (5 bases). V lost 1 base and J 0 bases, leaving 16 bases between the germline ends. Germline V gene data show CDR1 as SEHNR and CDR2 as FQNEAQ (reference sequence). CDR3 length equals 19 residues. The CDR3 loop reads CASSLEGSDFRSGANVLTF. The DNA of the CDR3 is TGTGCCAGCAGCTTAGAGGGTAGCGACTTCCGCTCTGGGGCCAACGTCCTGACTTTC.

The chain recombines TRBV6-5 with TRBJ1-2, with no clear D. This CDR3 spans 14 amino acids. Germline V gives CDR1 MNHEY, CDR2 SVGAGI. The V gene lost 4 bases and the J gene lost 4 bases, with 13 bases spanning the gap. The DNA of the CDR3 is TGTGCCAGCAGTTTAGGAGGAACGCTCTATGGCTACACCTTC. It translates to CASSLGGTLYGYTF.

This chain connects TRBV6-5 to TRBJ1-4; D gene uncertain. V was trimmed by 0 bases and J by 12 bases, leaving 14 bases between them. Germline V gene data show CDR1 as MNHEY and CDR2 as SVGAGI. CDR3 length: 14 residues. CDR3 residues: CASSYSSRTGELFF. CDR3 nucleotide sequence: TGTGCCAGCAGTTACTCTTCAAGGACCGGGGAACTGTTTTTT.

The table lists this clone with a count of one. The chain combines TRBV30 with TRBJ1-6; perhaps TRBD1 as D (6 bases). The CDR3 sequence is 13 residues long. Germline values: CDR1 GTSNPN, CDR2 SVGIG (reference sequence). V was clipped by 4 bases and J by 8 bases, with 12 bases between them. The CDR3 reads CAWTRGADSPLHF. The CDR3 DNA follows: TGTGCCTGGACCCGGGGGGCGGATTCACCCCTCCACTTT.

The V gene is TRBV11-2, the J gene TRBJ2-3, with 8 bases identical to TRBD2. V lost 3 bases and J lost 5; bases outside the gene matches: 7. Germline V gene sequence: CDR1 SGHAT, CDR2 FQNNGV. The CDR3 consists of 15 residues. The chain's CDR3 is CASSLFSGVGDTQYF. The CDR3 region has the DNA TGTGCCAGCAGCTTGTTTAGCGGGGTTGGAGATACGCAGTATTTT. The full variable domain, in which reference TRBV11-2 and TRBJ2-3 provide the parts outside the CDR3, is EAGVAQSPRYKIIEKRQSVAFWCNPISGHATLYWYQQILGQGPKLLIQFQNNGVVDDSQLPKDRFSAERLKGVDSTLKIQPAKLEDSAVYLCASSLFSGVGDTQYFGPGTRLTVL.

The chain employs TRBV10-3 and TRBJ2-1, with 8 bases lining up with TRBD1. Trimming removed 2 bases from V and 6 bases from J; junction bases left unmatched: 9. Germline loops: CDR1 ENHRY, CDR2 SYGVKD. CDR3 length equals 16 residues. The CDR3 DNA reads TGTGCCATCAGTGAGATGCCAGGGGGCGAAGGCAATGAGCAGTTCTTC. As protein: CAISEMPGGEGNEQFF.

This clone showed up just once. As DNA, the CDR3 is TGTGCCACCAGGATTTGGAGGACAGGGCTATCCTACGAGCAGTACTTC. Amino acids: CATRIWRTGLSYEQYF. This sequence joins TRBV15 and TRBJ2-7; TRBD1 matches at 8 bases. The CDR3 spans 16 residues. Germline CDR1 reads LNHNV; CDR2 reads YYDKDF (reference sequence). V dropped 6 bases and J dropped 1; count of bases not matched to a gene: 11.

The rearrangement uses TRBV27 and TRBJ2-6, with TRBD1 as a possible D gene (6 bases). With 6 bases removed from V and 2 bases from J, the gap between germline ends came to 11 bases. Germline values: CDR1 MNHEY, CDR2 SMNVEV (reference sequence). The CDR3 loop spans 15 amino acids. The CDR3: CASRAQGTGANVLTF. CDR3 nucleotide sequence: TGTGCCAGCAGAGCACAGGGAACTGGGGCCAACGTCCTGACTTTC.